Listed below are T cell receptor beta chains from one sample, sequenced in a study of blood T cell repertoires in COVID-19. The repertoire was sequenced with immunoSEQ multiplex PCR; TCRdb's copy has only in-frame clones and lacks some. The table has a few hundred thousand clones, roughly 84% seen once. The sequenced sample consisted of peripheral blood. The source of these receptors is a woman between 40 and 50 years old who had recovered from COVID-19. Each CDR3 is given with its conserved first and last residue. The order of the fields is J gene, V gene, clone size, D gene, CDR3 length, CDR3 DNA, CDR3 protein. A D gene is named only where the DNA matches it firmly. Rows may omit the clone size; those that give it use once, few, many or a size class.

TRBJ1-1,TRBV29-1,-,-,13,TGCAGCGTTGACAGGGACGGGGGCACTGAAGCTTTCTTT,CSVDRDGGTEAFF
TRBJ2-3,TRBV5-1,-,TRBD1,15,TGCGCCAGCAGCCTGATGACAGGGAAAACAGATACGCAGTATTTT,CASSLMTGKTDTQYF
TRBJ2-2,TRBV9,-,TRBD1,15,TGTGCCAGCAGCAGCGGACAGGGGGCAATCGGGGAGCTGTTTTTT,CASSSGQGAIGELFF
TRBJ1-5,TRBV10-2,-,TRBD1,14,TGCGCCAGCGGGGGACAGGGAGGCAATCAGCCCCAGCATTTT,CASGGQGGNQPQHF
TRBJ1-5,TRBV28,-,-,16,TGTGCCAGCAGTTTAGCCACAGGACCCGGGGGTCAGCCCCAGCATTTT,CASSLATGPGGQPQHF
TRBJ1-1,TRBV6-1,-,-,10,TGTGCCAGCAGTGATTCCAATGCTTTCTTT,CASSDSNAFF
TRBJ1-1,TRBV18,-,-,11,TGTGCCAGCTCACCTTCCGAGGAAGCTTTCTTT,CASSPSEEAFF
TRBJ1-2,TRBV5-6,-,TRBD1,14,TGTGCCAGCAGCTTGGACAGGGGTTCCTATGGCTACACCTTC,CASSLDRGSYGYTF
TRBJ1-4,TRBV13,-,TRBD1,17,TGTGCCAGCAGCTTCAACAGGGGGCGCGAATCTAATGAAAAACTGTTTTTT,CASSFNRGRESNEKLFF
TRBJ2-5,TRBV27,few,-,13,TGTGCCAGCAGTCCCGGACAGAGAGAGACCCAGTACTTC,CASSPGQRETQYF
TRBJ2-3,TRBV19,-,-,14,TGTGCCACCTCCAGACAGCAAAGCACAGATACGCAGTATTTT,CATSRQQSTDTQYF
TRBJ1-6,TRBV30,-,-,11,TGTGCCTCCGGCGGTAATTCACCCCTCCACTTT,CASGGNSPLHF
TRBJ1-4,TRBV2,once,-,14,TGTGCCGGGACTACGGGCCTAGGAACTGAAAAACTGTTTTTT,CAGTTGLGTEKLFF
TRBJ1-6,TRBV6-5,-,TRBD1,15,TGTGCCAGCAGATGGGACAGCTCCTATAATTCACCCCTCCACTTT,CASRWDSSYNSPLHF
TRBJ1-1,TRBV25-1,-,TRBD1,15,TGTGCCAGCAGTGAATGGGGACAGAGGAACACTGAAGCTTTCTTT,CASSEWGQRNTEAFF
TRBJ2-5,TRBV7-3,once,-,13,TGTGCCAGCAGCCCCGGGGTGGGGGAGACCCAGTACTTC,CASSPGVGETQYF
TRBJ1-5,TRBV11-2,-,-,15,TGTGCCAGCAGCTTGACAGTCAGTTGGGATCAGCCCCAGCATTTT,CASSLTVSWDQPQHF
TRBJ2-7,TRBV6-1,once,-,16,TGTGCCAGCAGTGAAGAGGAGGGCTTACGATCCTACGAGCAGTACTTC,CASSEEEGLRSYEQYF
TRBJ2-3,TRBV19,-,-,13,TGTGCCAGTTCCCCGGTCGCCAGAGGTACGCAGTATTTT,CASSPVARGTQYF
TRBJ1-2,TRBV6-1,few,-,14,TGTGCCAGCAGTGAAAGTTCTCAGGCCTATGGCTACACCTTC,CASSESSQAYGYTF
TRBJ1-1,TRBV12-3/TRBV12-4,-,-,13,TGTGCCAGCAGTTTTGCGGGGGGGACTGAAGCTTTCTTT,CASSFAGGTEAFF
TRBJ2-1,TRBV24-1,once,TRBD2,14,TGTGCCACCAGTGATCCTAGCGGGGGGAATGAGCAGTTCTTC,CATSDPSGGNEQFF
TRBJ2-5,TRBV5-1,-,TRBD1,16,TGCGCCAGCAGCTTGGCCGGGACAGGGGGCTCGGAGACCCAGTACTTC,CASSLAGTGGSETQYF
TRBJ1-1,TRBV15,-,-,20,TGTGCCACCAGCAGAGAGCACGCTTATGTAATAGGACACCCGAACACTGAAGCTTTCTTT,CATSREHAYVIGHPNTEAFF
TRBJ1-6,TRBV19,-,-,16,TGTGCCAGTATGGCCGAATGGAGCTCCTATAATTCACCCCTCCACTTT,CASMAEWSSYNSPLHF
TRBJ2-3,TRBV5-1,-,-,14,TGCGCCAGCAGCTTGCAGGACTACCCAGATACGCAGTATTTT,CASSLQDYPDTQYF
TRBJ2-7,TRBV5-1,-,TRBD1,15,TGCGCCAGCAGCGTATCCGGGACAGGGATCGCCGAGCAGTACTTC,CASSVSGTGIAEQYF
TRBJ2-7,TRBV6-2/TRBV6-3,-,TRBD1,15,TGTGCCAGCAGTTATTTCACAGGGGGCTCCTACGAGCAGTACTTC,CASSYFTGGSYEQYF
TRBJ1-6,TRBV2,few,-,15,TGTGCCAGCAGTGAATATCAGGGTTCAAATTCACCCCTCCACTTT,CASSEYQGSNSPLHF
TRBJ1-1,TRBV25-1,-,-,12,TGTGCCAGCATAGACTCATTAAATACAGCTTTCTTT,CASIDSLNTAFF
TRBJ1-2,TRBV7-3,-,-,14,TGTGCCAGCAGCTTGACACAGGGATTCGGTGGCTACACCTTC,CASSLTQGFGGYTF
TRBJ1-2,TRBV6-1,-,-,13,TGTGCCAGCAGTGAAGGGCCAAACTATGGCTACACCTTC,CASSEGPNYGYTF
TRBJ1-5,TRBV15,few,-,14,TGTGCCACCAGCGGGGGGGCCCTTGGCCGGCCCCAGCATTTT,CATSGGALGRPQHF
TRBJ2-3,TRBV7-9,-,TRBD1,14,TGTGCCAGCAGCCGGGACAGGGTCGGAGATACGCAGTATTTT,CASSRDRVGDTQYF
TRBJ2-7,TRBV28,-,TRBD1,15,TGTGCCAGCAGTTCCCGGGACAGGGGGACCTACGAGCAGTACTTC,CASSSRDRGTYEQYF
TRBJ1-2,TRBV12-3/TRBV12-4,-,-,12,TGTGCCAGCAGTGAACGGGGGTATGGCTACACCTTC,CASSERGYGYTF
TRBJ1-1,TRBV5-1,-,-,13,TGCGCCAGCAACTCGGGGGGAAACACTGAAGCTTTCTTT,CASNSGGNTEAFF
TRBJ1-2,TRBV4-1,-,-,13,TGCGCCAGCAGCCAAGCACAGGGTTCTGGCTACACCTTC,CASSQAQGSGYTF
TRBJ1-6,TRBV29-1,once,-,14,TGCAGCGTTCGGTCCCGGGACACCAATTCACCCCTCCACTTT,CSVRSRDTNSPLHF
TRBJ2-3,TRBV25-1,-,-,15,TGTGCCAGCAGTGCCCTACAGGAGAGCACAGATACGCAGTATTTT,CASSALQESTDTQYF
TRBJ2-2,TRBV24-1,-,TRBD1,15,TGTGCCACCAGGACCGGGACAGGGGACGCCGGGGAGCTGTTTTTT,CATRTGTGDAGELFF
TRBJ2-7,TRBV28,-,-,11,TGTGCCAGCCCCTTGAGGGGGGAGCAGTACTTC,CASPLRGEQYF
TRBJ2-5,TRBV4-1,-,-,16,TGCGCCAGCAGCCATAACTCTCGGGGAAACCAAGAGACCCAGTACTTC,CASSHNSRGNQETQYF
TRBJ1-5,TRBV19,once,-,16,TGTGCCAGTAGTATAGTCGGAGGTTATAGCAATCAGCCCCAGCATTTT,CASSIVGGYSNQPQHF
TRBJ1-2,TRBV30,-,-,15,TGTGCCTGGAGTAACCCGGGGGGAAGCAACTATGGCTACACCTTC,CAWSNPGGSNYGYTF
TRBJ2-2,TRBV2,once,-,12,TGTGCCAGCAGTGGCAGGACCGGGGAGCTGTTTTTT,CASSGRTGELFF
TRBJ2-1,TRBV28,few,-,15,TGTGCCAGCAGGCCTGGACTTAGCTCCTACAATGAGCAGTTCTTC,CASRPGLSSYNEQFF